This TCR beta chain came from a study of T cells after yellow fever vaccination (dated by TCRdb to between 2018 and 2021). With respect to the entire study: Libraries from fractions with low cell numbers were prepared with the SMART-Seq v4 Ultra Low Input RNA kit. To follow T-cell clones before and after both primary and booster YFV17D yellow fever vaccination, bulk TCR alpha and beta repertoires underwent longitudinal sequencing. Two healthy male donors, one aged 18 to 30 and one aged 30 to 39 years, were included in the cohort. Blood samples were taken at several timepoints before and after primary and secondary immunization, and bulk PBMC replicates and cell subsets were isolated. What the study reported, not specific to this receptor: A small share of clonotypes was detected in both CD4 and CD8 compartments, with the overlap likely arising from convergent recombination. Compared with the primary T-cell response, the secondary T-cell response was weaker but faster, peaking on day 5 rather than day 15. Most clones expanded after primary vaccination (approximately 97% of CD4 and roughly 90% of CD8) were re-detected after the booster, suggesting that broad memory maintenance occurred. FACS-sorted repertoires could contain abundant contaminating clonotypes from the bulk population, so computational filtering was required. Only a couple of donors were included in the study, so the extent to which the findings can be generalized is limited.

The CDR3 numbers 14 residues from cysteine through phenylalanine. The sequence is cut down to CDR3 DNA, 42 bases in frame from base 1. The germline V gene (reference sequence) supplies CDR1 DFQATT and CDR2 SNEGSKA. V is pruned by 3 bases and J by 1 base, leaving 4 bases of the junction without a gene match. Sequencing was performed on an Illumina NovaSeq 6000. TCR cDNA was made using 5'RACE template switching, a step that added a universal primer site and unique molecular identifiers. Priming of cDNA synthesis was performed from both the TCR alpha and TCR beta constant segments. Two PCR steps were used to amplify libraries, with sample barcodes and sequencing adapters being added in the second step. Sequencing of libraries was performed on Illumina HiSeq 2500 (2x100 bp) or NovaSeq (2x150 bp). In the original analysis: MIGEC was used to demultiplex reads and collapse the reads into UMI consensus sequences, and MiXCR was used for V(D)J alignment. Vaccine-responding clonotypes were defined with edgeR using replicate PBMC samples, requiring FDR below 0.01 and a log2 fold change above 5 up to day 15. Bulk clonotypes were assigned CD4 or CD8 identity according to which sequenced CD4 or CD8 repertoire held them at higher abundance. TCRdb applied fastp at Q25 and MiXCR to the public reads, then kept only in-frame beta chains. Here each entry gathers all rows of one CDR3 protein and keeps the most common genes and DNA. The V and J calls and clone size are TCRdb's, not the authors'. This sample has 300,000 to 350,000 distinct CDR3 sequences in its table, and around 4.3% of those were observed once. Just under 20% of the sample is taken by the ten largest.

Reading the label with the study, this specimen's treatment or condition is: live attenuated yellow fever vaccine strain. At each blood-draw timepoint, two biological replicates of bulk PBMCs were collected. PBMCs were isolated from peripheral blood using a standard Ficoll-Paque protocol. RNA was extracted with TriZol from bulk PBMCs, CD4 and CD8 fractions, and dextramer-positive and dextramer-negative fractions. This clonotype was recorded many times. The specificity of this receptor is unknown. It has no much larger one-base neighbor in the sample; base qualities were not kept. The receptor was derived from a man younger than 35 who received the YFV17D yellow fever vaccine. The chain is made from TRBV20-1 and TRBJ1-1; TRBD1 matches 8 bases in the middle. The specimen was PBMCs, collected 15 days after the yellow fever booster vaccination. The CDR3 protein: CSARAGGRNTEAFF. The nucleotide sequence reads TGCAGTGCTAGGGCAGGGGGCCGGAACACTGAAGCTTTCTTT.